The 27 T cell receptor beta chains below come from one sample, sequenced in a study of T cells in Graves' hyperthyroidism and ophthalmopathy. Amplification targeted TCR beta CDR3 regions from RNA transcripts. With the HTBI primer set, the TCR CDR3 went through a first round of RT-PCR. TCRdb redid the calling of the multiplex PCR reads with MiXCR, one entry per CDR3 protein. The sample lists hundreds of thousands of distinct CDR3 sequences; roughly 14% were seen once. Sequenced input: blood. The source is a woman aged 50 to 60 with Graves' ophthalmopathy.

The rearrangement links TRBV7-8 to TRBJ1-2; 7 bases line up with TRBD1. This CDR3 has 18 residues. V was pared by 5 bases and J by 5 bases, with 20 bases of the junction left unmatched. The germline V gene has CDR1 SGHVS and CDR2 FQNEAQ. This CDR3 is CASSPRPGQIPPVYGYTF. DNA for the CDR3: TGTGCCAGCAGCCCAAGGCCGGGACAGATCCCCCCCGTATATGGCTACACCTTC.

The chain is built from TRBV7-9 and TRBJ1-3; D not resolved. Germline CDR1 SEHNR, CDR2 FQNEAQ (reference sequence). Trimming left V 3 bases short and J 0 bases short, with 12 bases between. The CDR3 runs 16 residues. This CDR3 is CASSFGGFRSGNTIYF. CDR3 sequence (DNA): TGTGCCAGCAGCTTCGGAGGGTTCCGCTCTGGAAACACCATATATTTT.

The gene calls are TRBV5-5 and TRBJ2-5, with TRBD1 matching over 7 bases. The CDR3 runs to 14 residues. V was pared by 4 bases and J by 2 bases, with 5 bases of the junction left unmatched. The germline gives CDR1 SGHKS, CDR2 YYEKEE (reference sequence). CDR3 amino acids: CASSITGEQETQYF. The CDR3 DNA is TGTGCCAGCAGCATCACAGGGGAGCAAGAGACCCAGTACTTC.

This rearrangement joins TRBV6-9 to TRBJ2-7; D call uncertain. V lost 9 bases to trimming and J lost 0 bases, with 9 bases between them. Germline CDR1 and CDR2: MNHGY and SVAAGI. This CDR3 spans 12 amino acids. The CDR3 sequence: CARGWGSYEQYF. The CDR3 DNA sequence: TGTGCCAGGGGATGGGGCTCCTACGAGCAGTACTTC.

Ten or more counts support this clonotype. The V call is TRBV11-2, the J call TRBJ2-3; D remains unclear. Trimming stripped 4 bases from V and 4 bases from J, with 12 bases between. Germline V lookup: CDR1 SGHAT, CDR2 FQNNGV. The CDR3 runs to 14 residues. The CDR3 DNA is TGTGCCAGCAGCTCCCTAAGGCATTCAGATACGCAGTATTTT. Translation: CASSSLRHSDTQYF.

This chain uses TRBV20-1 with TRBJ2-1, with 14 bases fitting TRBD2. Germline CDR1 and CDR2: DFQATT and SNEGSKA (reference sequence). This CDR3 is 15 amino acids long. CDR3 residues: CNPKGTSGGYNEQFF. The CDR3 nucleotides read TGCAACCCCAAAGGGACTAGCGGGGGTTACAATGAGCAGTTCTTC.

Only a few counts were recorded for this clonotype. The V call is TRBV20-1, the J call TRBJ2-1; D is unclear. The CDR3 extends over 14 amino acids. The V gene lost 7 bases and the J gene lost 0 bases, with 13 bases spanning the gap. Per the germline V gene, CDR1 is DFQATT and CDR2 is SNEGSKA (reference sequence). Written as DNA, the CDR3 is TGCAGTGTAGAGGCGTTTAGCTCCTACAATGAGCAGTTCTTC. This sequence encodes CSVEAFSSYNEQFF.

Ten or more counts support this clonotype. V is TRBV20-1 and J is TRBJ1-5; TRBD1 matches at 7 bases. The CDR3 length is 14 residues. Trimming removed 3 bases from V and 1 base from J; junction bases left unmatched: 3. Germline V gene sequence: CDR1 DFQATT, CDR2 SNEGSKA (reference sequence). CDR3 sequence (DNA): TGCAGTGCTAGGAAGGGGGCAAGCAATCAGCCCCAGCATTTT. Translation gives CSARKGASNQPQHF.

This clonotype is classed as medium-sized (0.01 to 0.1%). V gene TRBV30 combines with J gene TRBJ1-1; perhaps TRBD1 as D (5 bases). Germline-derived CDR1 and CDR2 are GTSNPN and SVGIG (reference sequence). The CDR3 is 16 residues long. The germline V and J ends were trimmed by 0 bases and 1 base, with 15 bases remaining between them. The DNA of the CDR3 is TGTGCCTGGAGTGTACGAGGGTTCGGGACGAACACTGAAGCTTTCTTT. This gives the protein CAWSVRGFGTNTEAFF.

This chain connects TRBV6-2 or TRBV6-3 to TRBJ1-2; D uncertain. CDR1 is MNHEY, CDR2 SVGEGT, per germline. V was trimmed by 8 bases and J by 2 bases, leaving 15 bases between them. CDR3 length equals 14 residues. The CDR3: CASANELGNYGYTF. In nucleotides, the CDR3 is TGTGCCAGCGCAAACGAGTTGGGAAACTATGGCTACACCTTC.

This clonotype was seen a few times. The chain couples TRBV29-1 to TRBJ1-4; D not resolved. The CDR3 is 16 amino acids. Germline V gene data show CDR1 as SQVTM and CDR2 as ANQGSEA. Trimming took 5 bases from V and 0 from J, leaving 16 bases between them. Written as DNA, the CDR3 is TGCAGCGTTCAAGGGTCGGTAGTTGCAACTAATGAAAAACTGTTTTTT. It is translated as CSVQGSVVATNEKLFF.

The V gene is TRBV6-5, the J gene TRBJ1-2, with D hard to call. Looked up from germline, CDR1 is MNHEY and CDR2 is SVGAGI. The CDR3 extends over 12 amino acids. The germline V and J ends were trimmed by 4 bases and 0 bases, with 3 bases remaining between them. DNA of the CDR3: TGTGCCAGCAGTTCTCCTAACTATGGCTACACCTTC. Residues: CASSSPNYGYTF.

The V and J genes are TRBV6-1 and TRBJ2-1; TRBD2 might be the D (6 bases). The V gene lost 4 bases and the J gene lost 0 bases, with 16 bases spanning the gap. CDR3 length equals 17 residues. Germline-derived CDR1 and CDR2 are MNHNS and SASEGT. The DNA of the CDR3 is TGTGCCAGCAGTGCACTTACGACTAGAAGCTCCTACAATGAGCAGTTCTTC. Translation gives CASSALTTRSSYNEQFF.

This clonotype came up many times. V gene TRBV5-1 combines with J gene TRBJ2-1, with 8 positions matching TRBD1. Trimming removed 2 bases from V and 4 bases from J; junction bases left unmatched: 8. The CDR3 consists of 16 residues. Germline V CDR1 and CDR2: SGHRS, YFSETQ. The CDR3 protein is CASSLRGQGMYNEQFF. In DNA, the CDR3 is TGCGCCAGCAGCTTAAGAGGACAGGGAATGTACAATGAGCAGTTCTTC.

A few counts support this clonotype. The V and J genes are TRBV6-6 and TRBJ1-5; 10 bases are shared with TRBD1. The CDR3 is made up of 17 amino acids. The germline V gene has CDR1 MNHNY and CDR2 SVGAGI (reference sequence). The V segment lost 2 bases and the J segment 3 bases; nucleotides outside the gene matches: 7. In DNA form, the CDR3 reads TGTGCCAGCAGTTACCCAACGGACAGGGGGGCCAATCAGCCCCAGCATTTT. Its protein product is CASSYPTDRGANQPQHF.

The table lists this clonotype with many counts. The chain combines TRBV5-1 with TRBJ1-1; TRBD1 agrees at 9 bases. The V gene's germline CDR1 is SGHRS and CDR2 YFSETQ. The J segment lost 0 bases and the V segment lost 2 bases, leaving 5 bases of the junction unmatched. The CDR3 has 16 residues. CDR3 region: CASSFQGQGMNTEAFF. Here the CDR3 DNA reads TGCGCCAGCAGCTTCCAGGGACAGGGAATGAACACTGAAGCTTTCTTT.

This clonotype was recorded at least ten times. The chain joins TRBV7-6 to TRBJ2-7, with 9 bases lining up with TRBD2. Per the germline V gene, CDR1 is SGHVS and CDR2 is FNYEAQ. Trimming removed 5 bases from V and 3 bases from J; junction bases left unmatched: 8. This CDR3 is 15 amino acids long. The CDR3 DNA is TGTGCCAGCAGCCCTCGGGTAGCGGGAGTCTACGAGCAGTACTTC. This codes for CASSPRVAGVYEQYF.

This clonotype was counted only a few times. The chain is built from TRBV24-1 and TRBJ2-1, with 8 positions matching TRBD2. The CDR3 length is 18 residues. Germline V CDR1 and CDR2: KGHDR, SFDVKD. The trim removed 0 bases at V and 1 base at J, leaving 7 bases unmatched. CDR3: CATSDLSVSSGSYNEQFF. In nucleotides, the CDR3 is TGTGCCACCAGTGATTTGTCCGTTTCTAGCGGGTCCTACAATGAGCAGTTCTTC.

This clonotype turned up a few times. The chain is built from TRBV27 and TRBJ1-4; D gene ambiguous. V was clipped by 4 bases and J by 2 bases, with 14 bases between them. The CDR3 loop spans 16 amino acids. Germline CDR1 and CDR2: MNHEY and SMNVEV (reference sequence). The CDR3 spells CASSSHMGGTNEKLFF. The CDR3 DNA reads as TGTGCCAGCAGTTCCCACATGGGAGGCACTAATGAAAAACTGTTTTTT.

Many counts were recorded for this clonotype. V gene TRBV30 combines with J gene TRBJ2-3; TRBD2 is a possible D gene (6 bases). The germline V gene has CDR1 GTSNPN and CDR2 SVGIG (reference sequence). The CDR3 spans 14 residues. Trimming pared 4 bases from V and 0 bases from J, leaving 11 bases between. The CDR3 here is CAWKVSGSTDTQYF. The DNA for the CDR3 is TGTGCCTGGAAAGTTAGCGGAAGCACAGATACGCAGTATTTT.

This clonotype was seen a handful of times. This sequence joins TRBV6-1 and TRBJ2-4; possibly TRBD1 for D (6 bases). Deletions cut 7 bases from V and 3 bases from J, with 16 bases between. CDR3 length: 15 amino acids. The germline V gene encodes CDR1 MNHNS and CDR2 SASEGT. The CDR3 loop is CASIGQRFSKNIQYF. CDR3 sequence (DNA): TGTGCCAGCATAGGACAGAGATTCAGCAAAAACATTCAGTACTTC.

This clonotype showed up many times. The chain is built from TRBV20-1 and TRBJ2-5; the D gene is possibly TRBD2 (5 bases). V was clipped by 6 bases and J by 2 bases, with 16 bases between them. Germline V gene lookup returns CDR1 DFQATT and CDR2 SNEGSKA (reference sequence). The CDR3 loop spans 14 amino acids. The CDR3 spells CSADPLAGQETQYF. CDR3 nucleotide sequence: TGCAGTGCCGACCCCCTAGCTGGGCAAGAGACCCAGTACTTC.

This clonotype appeared many times. This chain joins TRBV5-1 and TRBJ2-7; D remains unclear. Between the trimmed V and J ends, which lost 0 bases and 6 bases, there was a span of 13 bases. The CDR3 totals 14 residues. Germline lookup yields CDR1 SGHRS and CDR2 YFSETQ. The CDR3 nucleotides read TGCGCCAGCAGCTTGGCCAGGAACAGTCTCGAGCAGTACTTC. Its protein is CASSLARNSLEQYF.

This clonotype was seen a few times. The gene calls are TRBV12-5 and TRBJ2-2; either TRBD1 or TRBD2 may supply D (5 bases each). Germline V gene data show CDR1 as LGHNT and CDR2 as FRNRAP. The CDR3 runs to 14 residues. Trimming removed 4 bases from V and 1 base from J, with 7 bases in between. DNA of the CDR3: TGTGCTAGTGGTTCGGGACGGAACACCGGGGAGCTGTTTTTT. Translating gives CASGSGRNTGELFF.

The gene calls are TRBV5-8 and TRBJ2-7, with unresolved D. This CDR3 comprises 14 residues. V gave up 0 bases and J gave up 4 bases, with 11 bases separating them. Germline lookup yields CDR1 SGHTS and CDR2 YDEGEE. CDR3 amino acids: CASSLESAAYEQYF. The CDR3 DNA reads TGTGCCAGCAGCTTGGAGTCAGCAGCGTACGAGCAGTACTTC. The complete variable domain, with remaining parts taken from reference TRBV5-8 and TRBJ2-7, reads EAGVTQSPTHLIKTRGQQATLRCSPISGHTSVYWYQQALGLGLQFLLWYDEGEERNRGNFPPRFSGRQFPNYSSELNVNALELEDSALYLCASSLESAAYEQYFGPGTRLTVT.

This sequence joins TRBV9 and TRBJ2-2; TRBD1 matches at 8 bases. The germline V gene encodes CDR1 SGDLS and CDR2 YYNGEE. Germline trimming cut 4 bases from V and 7 bases from J; bases unmatched to any gene: 6. There are 14 residues in the CDR3. The CDR3 DNA is TGTGCCAGCAGCACCCGACAGGGGATCGGGGAGCTGTTTTTT. Its translation is CASSTRQGIGELFF. Complete variable domain (other parts from reference TRBV9 and TRBJ2-2): DSGVTQTPKHLITATGQRVTLRCSPRSGDLSVYWYQQSLDQGLQFLIQYYNGEERAKGNILERFSAQQFPDLHSELNLSSLELGDSALYFCASSTRQGIGELFFGEGSRLTVL.

This clonotype has at least ten counts. The chain carries TRBV28 and TRBJ1-5; 9 bases align to TRBD1. Germline values: CDR1 MDHEN, CDR2 SYDVKM. The J segment lost 7 bases and the V segment lost 3 bases, leaving 7 bases of the junction unmatched. The CDR3 is 15 amino acids. CDR3 residues: CASSLGTGFEQPQHF. In DNA, the CDR3 is TGTGCCAGCAGTTTGGGGACAGGGTTTGAGCAGCCCCAGCATTTT.